The present entry profiles one T cell receptor (beta chain) with its context. Looked up from germline, CDR1 is SGHTA and CDR2 is FQGNSA. V trimming: 1 base; J trimming: 6 bases; junction bases outside the gene matches: 6. The CDR3 extends over 15 amino acids. The data derive from a study of blood T cell repertoires in COVID-19. Study-level background: The United States, Italy and Spain provided the acute and convalescent COVID-19 samples. The analysed material was cDNA or gDNA that came from T cells, B-cell-depleted T cells, or PBMCs.

Methods used by the authors: Reference gene primer amplification gave nucleated cell count estimates. Using immunoSEQ multiplex PCR, the repertoire was profiled, and TCRdb retains in-frame clones only, with some absent. The DNA was the basis for D and trimming; V, J and clone size are from that table. The repertoire has 95,000 to 150,000 clones, about four fifths of them found once; the top ten carry 4.5%. This receptor was identified in a woman in her 70s with acute or convalescent COVID-19. The sample consisted of peripheral blood. V is TRBV7-2 and J is TRBJ1-2; 9 bases are shared with TRBD1. CDR3 nucleotides: TGTGCCAGCAGCTTAGGACAGGGGGGTTGGGATGGCTACACCTTC. Its translation is CASSLGQGGWDGYTF.